This TCR beta chain comes out of a study of shared clonotypes between healthy human individuals. Only a few counts were recorded for this clone. The same CDR3 also results from other DNA sequences found in this sample. TCRdb's table, derived via immunoSEQ multiplex PCR, lists solely in-frame clones and lacks some. The profile shows 80,000 to 100,000 clones, 60% to 75% of them singletons. The sequence was obtained from a man aged 25 to 40 in good health. Input material: memory CD8+ T cells sorted from blood. As to subset: CD45RO+ cells pooled with CCR7-negative TemRA cells.

CDR3 sequence reads: CASSYPVDEQYF. In nucleotides, the CDR3 is TGTGCCAGCAGCTATCCAGTAGACGAGCAGTACTTC. The V and J genes are TRBV7-9 and TRBJ2-7, with no clear D. The CDR3 has 12 amino acids. The germline gives CDR1 SEHNR, CDR2 FQNEAQ (reference sequence). V shed 4 bases and J shed 5 bases, with 9 bases lying between them. Full variable domain (remainder filled in from reference TRBV7-9 and TRBJ2-7): DTGVSQNPRHKITKRGQNVTFRCDPISEHNRLYWYRQTLGQGPEFLTYFQNEAQLEKSRLLSDRFSAERPKGSFSTLEIQRTEQGDSAMYLCASSYPVDEQYFGPGTRLTVT.